A single T cell receptor (beta chain) is shown here with its context. Its specificity is unknown. Investigators merged groups given second doses at roughly 4 or roughly 12 weeks. Clones were sequenced by immunoSEQ multiplex PCR, and TCRdb holds only the in-frame ones, with some missing. The sample lists 150,000 or so clones, about 92% seen once, with about 3.8% in the top ten. This sample stems from a study of T cell responses to AZD1222 COVID-19 vaccine. Findings and caveats of the study: Baseline seropositives among AZD1222 recipients totaled only six or seven. Clonal diversity was possibly underestimated, and white British individuals and females predominated among donors.

The sequence was collected from an adult who received the AZD1222 COVID-19 vaccine. The sample consisted of peripheral blood, taken 28 days after the second AZD1222 dose.

CDR3 DNA: TGCGCCAGCAGCCAACCCCGGGACAGGGGGCTGTCACCCCTCCACTTT. This gives the protein CASSQPRDRGLSPLHF. J is TRBJ1-6 and V is TRBV4-1; 12 bases line up with TRBD1. V trimming: 2 bases; J trimming: 10 bases; junction bases outside the gene matches: 6. The CDR3 loop spans 16 amino acids. Germline V lookup: CDR1 MGHRA, CDR2 YSYEKL.